This T cell receptor (beta chain) appears in the sequencing data of a study of Ad26.COV2.S vaccination and SARS-CoV-2 variants. The data were produced by immunoSEQ multiplex PCR, yet TCRdb's version contains in-frame clones alone and is incomplete. Among some 520,000 clones, around nine tenths were seen once, and the ten largest hold roughly 12%. Described treatment: some 20 received Ad26.COV2.S at low or high dose, single or two shots; 5 received placebo; per-sample allocation not given. Vaccine and placebo recipients were sampled on day 63 after the first injection. Boston hosted the donor, who was an adult aged 18-55 years. In the vaccine, an Ad26 vector expressed the SARS-CoV-2 spike of the Wuhan strain. CDR3 size: 16 residues. Trimming removed 4 bases from V and 4 bases from J; junction bases left unmatched: 8. Germline CDR1 is LGHNA and CDR2 is YSLEER.

The chain recombines TRBV4-3 with TRBJ2-2, with TRBD2 matching 8 bases. Source: peripheral blood, taken in a trial of Ad26.COV2.S vaccine versus placebo. The receptor's source is a person aged 18-65 years who received the Ad26.COV2.S COVID-19 vaccine or a placebo. The CDR3 DNA reads as TGCGCCAGCAGCCGTACGGGAGGGCCAGGCACCGGGGAGCTGTTTTTT. Amino acid sequence: CASSRTGGPGTGELFF.